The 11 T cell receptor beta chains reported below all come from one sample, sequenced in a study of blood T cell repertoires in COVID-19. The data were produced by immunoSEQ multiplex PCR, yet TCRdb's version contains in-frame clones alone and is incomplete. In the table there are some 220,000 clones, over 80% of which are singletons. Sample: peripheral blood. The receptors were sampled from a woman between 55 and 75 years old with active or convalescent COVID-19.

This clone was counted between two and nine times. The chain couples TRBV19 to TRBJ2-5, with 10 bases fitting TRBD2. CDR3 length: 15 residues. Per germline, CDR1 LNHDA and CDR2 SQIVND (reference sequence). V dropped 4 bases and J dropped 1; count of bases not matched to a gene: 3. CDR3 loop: CASSTSGRAQETQYF. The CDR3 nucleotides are TGTGCCAGTAGTACGAGCGGGAGGGCCCAAGAGACCCAGTACTTC.

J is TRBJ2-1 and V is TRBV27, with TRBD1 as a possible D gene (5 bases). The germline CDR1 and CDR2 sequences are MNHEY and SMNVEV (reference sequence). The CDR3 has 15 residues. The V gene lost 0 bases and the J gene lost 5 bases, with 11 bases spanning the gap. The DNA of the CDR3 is TGTGCCAGCAGTTTATCAATGGGGCTCCACAATGAGCAGTTCTTC. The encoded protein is CASSLSMGLHNEQFF.

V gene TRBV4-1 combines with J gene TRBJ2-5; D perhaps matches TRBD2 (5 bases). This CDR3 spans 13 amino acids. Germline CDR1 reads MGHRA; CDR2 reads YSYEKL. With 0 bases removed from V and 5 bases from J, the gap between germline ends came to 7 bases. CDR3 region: CASSQDWRETQYF. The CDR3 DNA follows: TGCGCCAGCAGCCAAGACTGGAGGGAGACCCAGTACTTC.

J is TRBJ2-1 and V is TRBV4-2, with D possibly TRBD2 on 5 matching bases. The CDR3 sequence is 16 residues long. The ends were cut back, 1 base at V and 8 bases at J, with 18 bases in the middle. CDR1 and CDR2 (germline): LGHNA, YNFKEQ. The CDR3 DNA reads TGTGCCAGCAGCCAAGCCGGGGAAGTTATGTTCGATGAGCAGTTCTTC. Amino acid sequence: CASSQAGEVMFDEQFF.

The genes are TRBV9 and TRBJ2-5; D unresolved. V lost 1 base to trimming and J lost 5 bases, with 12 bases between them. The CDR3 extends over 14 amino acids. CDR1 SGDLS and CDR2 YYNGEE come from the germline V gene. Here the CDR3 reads CASSVSSAGETQYF. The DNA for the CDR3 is TGTGCCAGCAGCGTATCGAGCGCCGGGGAGACCCAGTACTTC.

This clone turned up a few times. The CDR3 nucleotides read TGTGCCAGCAGTTACGACAGTAGCTCCTACAATGAGCAGTTCTTC. Translated, it gives CASSYDSSSYNEQFF. J is TRBJ2-1 and V is TRBV27; D might be TRBD1 (5 bases). The CDR3 contains 15 residues. Trimming removed 4 bases at V and 0 bases at J, with 10 bases between. CDR1 and CDR2 from the germline V gene are MNHEY and SMNVEV (reference sequence).

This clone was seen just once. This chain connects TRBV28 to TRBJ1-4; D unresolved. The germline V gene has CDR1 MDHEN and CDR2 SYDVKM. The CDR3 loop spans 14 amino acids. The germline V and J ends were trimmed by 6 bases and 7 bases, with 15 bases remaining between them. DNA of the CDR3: TGTGCCAGCAGGGTCGAGGGATTTGGTGAAAAACTGTTTTTT. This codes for CASRVEGFGEKLFF.

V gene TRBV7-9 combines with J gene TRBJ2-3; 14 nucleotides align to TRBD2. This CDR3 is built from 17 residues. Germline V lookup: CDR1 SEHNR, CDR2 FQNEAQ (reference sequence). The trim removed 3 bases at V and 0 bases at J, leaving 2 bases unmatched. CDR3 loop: CASSFGLAGGSTDTQYF. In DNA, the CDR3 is TGTGCCAGCAGCTTTGGACTAGCGGGAGGAAGCACAGATACGCAGTATTTT.

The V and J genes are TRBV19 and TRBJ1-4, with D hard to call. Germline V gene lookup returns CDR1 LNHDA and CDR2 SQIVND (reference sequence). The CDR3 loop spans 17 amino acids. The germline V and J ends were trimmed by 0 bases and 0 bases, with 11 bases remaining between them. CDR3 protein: CASSIDLRSPTNEKLFF. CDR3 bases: TGTGCCAGTAGTATAGATCTCCGGTCTCCAACTAATGAAAAACTGTTTTTT.

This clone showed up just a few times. CDR3 coding DNA: TGTGCCAGCAGTTTATCCAGGGAACGGAATCAGCCCCAGCATTTT. Translation: CASSLSRERNQPQHF. This rearrangement joins TRBV7-9 to TRBJ1-5; TRBD1 is a possible D gene (5 bases). There are 15 residues in the CDR3. The germline CDR1 and CDR2 sequences are SEHNR and FQNEAQ (reference sequence). V lost 6 bases to trimming and J lost 4 bases, with 16 bases between them.

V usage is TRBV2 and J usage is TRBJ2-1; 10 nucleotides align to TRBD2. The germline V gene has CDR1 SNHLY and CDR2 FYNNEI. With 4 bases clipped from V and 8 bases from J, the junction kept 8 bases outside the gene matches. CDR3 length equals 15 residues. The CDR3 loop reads CASSVRAGGPDEQFF. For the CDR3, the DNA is TGTGCCAGCAGTGTAAGAGCGGGAGGGCCCGATGAGCAGTTCTTC.